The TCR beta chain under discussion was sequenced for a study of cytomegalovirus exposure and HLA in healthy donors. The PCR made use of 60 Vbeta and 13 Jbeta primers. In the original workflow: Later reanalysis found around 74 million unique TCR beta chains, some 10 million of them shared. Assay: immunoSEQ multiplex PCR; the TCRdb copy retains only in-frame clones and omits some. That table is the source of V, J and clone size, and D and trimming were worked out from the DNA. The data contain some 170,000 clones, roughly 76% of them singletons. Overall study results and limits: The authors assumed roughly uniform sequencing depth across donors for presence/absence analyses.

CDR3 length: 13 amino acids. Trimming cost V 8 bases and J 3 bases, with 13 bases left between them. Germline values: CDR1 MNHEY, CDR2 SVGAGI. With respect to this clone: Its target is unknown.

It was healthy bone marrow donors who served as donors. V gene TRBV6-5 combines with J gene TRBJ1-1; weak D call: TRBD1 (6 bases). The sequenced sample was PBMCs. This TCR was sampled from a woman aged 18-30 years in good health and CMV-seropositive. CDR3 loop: CASSSGAYTEAFF. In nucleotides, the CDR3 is TGTGCCAGCTCCTCAGGGGCATACACTGAAGCTTTCTTT.